Listed below are T cell receptor beta chains from one sample, sequenced in a study of cytomegalovirus exposure and HLA in healthy donors. Sequencing used immunoSEQ multiplex PCR; TCRdb keeps in-frame clones, though not all of them. In the table there are some 67,000 clones, approximately 92% of which are singletons. Sequences were obtained from PBMCs. These receptors were taken from a woman in her thirties in good health and CMV-seropositive. Both conserved end residues are trimmed from each CDR3. The order of the fields is D gene, clone size, J gene, V gene, CDR3 protein. D genes are given only for firm matches. Not every row has a clone size; where given, it reads once, few, many or a size class.

>TRBD1|once|TRBJ1-2|TRBV25-1
ASSNPGQNYGYT
>NA|once|TRBJ2-1|TRBV11-2
ASSSLVRNEQF
>TRBD1|NA|TRBJ1-4|TRBV7-6
ASSSGDRFNEKLF
>NA|NA|TRBJ1-1|TRBV5-8
ASSPWLSTEAF
>NA|NA|TRBJ1-3|TRBV6-5
ASSVQAYGNTIY
>NA|once|TRBJ2-3|TRBV7-3
ASSLTLGVHNTDTQY
>TRBD1|NA|TRBJ2-2|TRBV18
ASSPPKGQPNTGELF
>NA|few|TRBJ1-1|TRBV23-1
ASRRPGPSPGTEAF
>TRBD2|NA|TRBJ2-2|TRBV5-5
ASSITSGRGTGELF
>TRBD1|NA|TRBJ2-1|TRBV5-1
ASSDRQGVNEQF
>TRBD2|NA|TRBJ2-5|TRBV28
ASTSLAEGLQETQY
>NA|NA|TRBJ1-2|TRBV7-2
ASSLDRIYGYT
>NA|NA|TRBJ1-1|TRBV6-5
ASSQAVYTEAF
>TRBD1|NA|TRBJ1-1|TRBV10-1
ASRGDRGNTEAF
>NA|NA|TRBJ2-6|TRBV10-2
ASSESMGGQGANVLT